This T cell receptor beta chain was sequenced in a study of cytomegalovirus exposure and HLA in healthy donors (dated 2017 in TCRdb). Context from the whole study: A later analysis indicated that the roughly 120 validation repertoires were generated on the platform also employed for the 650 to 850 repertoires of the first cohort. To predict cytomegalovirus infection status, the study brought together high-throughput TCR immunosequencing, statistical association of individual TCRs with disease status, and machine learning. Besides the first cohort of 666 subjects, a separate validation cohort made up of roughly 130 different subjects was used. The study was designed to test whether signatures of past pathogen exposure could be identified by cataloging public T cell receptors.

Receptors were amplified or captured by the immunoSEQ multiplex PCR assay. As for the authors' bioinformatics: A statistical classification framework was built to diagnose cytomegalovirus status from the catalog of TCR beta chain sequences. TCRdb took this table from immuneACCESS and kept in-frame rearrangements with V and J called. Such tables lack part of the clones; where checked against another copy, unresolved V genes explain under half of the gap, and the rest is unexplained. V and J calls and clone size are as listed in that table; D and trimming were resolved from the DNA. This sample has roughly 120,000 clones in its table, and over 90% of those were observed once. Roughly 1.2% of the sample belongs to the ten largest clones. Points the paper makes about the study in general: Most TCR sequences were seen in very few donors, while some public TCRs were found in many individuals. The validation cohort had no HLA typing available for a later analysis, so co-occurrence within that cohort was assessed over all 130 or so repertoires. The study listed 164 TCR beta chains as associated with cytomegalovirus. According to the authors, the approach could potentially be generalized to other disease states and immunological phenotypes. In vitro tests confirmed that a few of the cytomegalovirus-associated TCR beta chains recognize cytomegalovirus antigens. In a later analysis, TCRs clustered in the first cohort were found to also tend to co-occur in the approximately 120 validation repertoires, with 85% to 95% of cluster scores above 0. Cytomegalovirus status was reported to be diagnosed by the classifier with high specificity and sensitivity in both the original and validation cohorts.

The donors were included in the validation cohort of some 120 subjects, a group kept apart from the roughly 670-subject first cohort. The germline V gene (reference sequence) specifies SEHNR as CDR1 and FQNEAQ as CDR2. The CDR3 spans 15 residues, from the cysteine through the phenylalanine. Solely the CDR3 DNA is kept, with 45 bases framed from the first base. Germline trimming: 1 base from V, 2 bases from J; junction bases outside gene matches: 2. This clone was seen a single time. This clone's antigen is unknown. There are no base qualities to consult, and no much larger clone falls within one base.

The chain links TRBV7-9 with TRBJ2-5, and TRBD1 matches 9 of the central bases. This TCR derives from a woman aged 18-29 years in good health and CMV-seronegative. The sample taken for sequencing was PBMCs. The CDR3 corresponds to CASSLEQGAQETQYF. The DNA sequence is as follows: TGTGCCAGCAGCTTAGAACAGGGGGCTCAAGAGACCCAGTACTTC.